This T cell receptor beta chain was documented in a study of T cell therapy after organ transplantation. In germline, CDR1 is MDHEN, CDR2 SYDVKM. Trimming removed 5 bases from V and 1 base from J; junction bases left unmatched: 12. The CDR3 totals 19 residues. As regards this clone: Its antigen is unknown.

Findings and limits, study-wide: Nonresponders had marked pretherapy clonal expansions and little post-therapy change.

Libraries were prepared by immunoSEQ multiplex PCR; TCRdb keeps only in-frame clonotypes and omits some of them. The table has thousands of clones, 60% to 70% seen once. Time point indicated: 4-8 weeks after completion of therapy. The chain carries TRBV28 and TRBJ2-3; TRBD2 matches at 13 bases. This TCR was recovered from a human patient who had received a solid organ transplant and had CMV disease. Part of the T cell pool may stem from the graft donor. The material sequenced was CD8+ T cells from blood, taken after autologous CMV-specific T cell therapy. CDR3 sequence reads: CASSLIWTSGSSGTDTQYF. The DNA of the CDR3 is TGTGCCAGCAGTCTCATCTGGACTAGCGGGAGTTCAGGCACAGATACGCAGTATTTT.